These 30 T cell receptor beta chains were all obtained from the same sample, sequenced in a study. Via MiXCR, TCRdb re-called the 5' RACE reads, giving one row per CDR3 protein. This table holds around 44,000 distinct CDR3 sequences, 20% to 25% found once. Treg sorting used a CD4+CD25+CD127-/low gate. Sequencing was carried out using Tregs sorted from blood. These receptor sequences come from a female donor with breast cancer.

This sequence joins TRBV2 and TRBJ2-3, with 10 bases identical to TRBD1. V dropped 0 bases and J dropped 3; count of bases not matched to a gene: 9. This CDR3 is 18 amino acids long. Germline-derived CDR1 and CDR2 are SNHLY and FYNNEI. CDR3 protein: CASSEAAGTGVRTDTQYF. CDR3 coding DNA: TGTGCCAGCAGTGAAGCCGCCGGGACAGGGGTCCGAACAGATACGCAGTATTTT.

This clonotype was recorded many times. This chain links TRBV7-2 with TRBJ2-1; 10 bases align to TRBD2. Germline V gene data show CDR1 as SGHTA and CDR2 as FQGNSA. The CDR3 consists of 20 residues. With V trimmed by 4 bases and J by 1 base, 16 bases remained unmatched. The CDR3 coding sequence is TGTGCCAGCAGCTGGGTGGTCAGGGGGGTAGCGGGAGGTTCCTACAATGAGCAGTTCTTC. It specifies CASSWVVRGVAGGSYNEQFF.

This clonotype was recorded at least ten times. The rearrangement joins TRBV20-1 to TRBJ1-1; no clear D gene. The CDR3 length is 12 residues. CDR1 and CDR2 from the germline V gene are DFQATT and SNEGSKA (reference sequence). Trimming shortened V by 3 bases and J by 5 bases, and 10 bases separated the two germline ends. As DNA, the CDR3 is TGCAGTGCTAGTCGGGTTAGGACTGAAGCTTTCTTT. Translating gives CSASRVRTEAFF.

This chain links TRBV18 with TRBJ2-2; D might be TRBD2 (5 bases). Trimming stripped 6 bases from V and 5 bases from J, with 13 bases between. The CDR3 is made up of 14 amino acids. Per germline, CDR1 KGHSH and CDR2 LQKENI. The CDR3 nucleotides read TGTGCCAGCTCTCCGTACCGGGAAACCGGGGAGCTGTTTTTT. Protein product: CASSPYRETGELFF.

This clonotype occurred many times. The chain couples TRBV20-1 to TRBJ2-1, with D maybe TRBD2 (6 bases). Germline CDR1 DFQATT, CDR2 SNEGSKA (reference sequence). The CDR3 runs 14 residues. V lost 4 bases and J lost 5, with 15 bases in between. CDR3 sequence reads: CSAINDRGNNEQFF. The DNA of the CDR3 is TGCAGTGCTATAAATGACCGGGGGAACAATGAGCAGTTCTTC.

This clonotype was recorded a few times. CDR3 sequence: CASSSGTGKYEQYF. For the CDR3, the DNA is TGTGCCAGCTCGTCCGGGACAGGGAAGTACGAGCAGTACTTC. V and J are TRBV18 and TRBJ2-7; 9 bases are a match to TRBD1. Germline V gene sequence: CDR1 KGHSH, CDR2 LQKENI. The V and J ends lost 6 bases and 4 bases, in that order; junction bases with no gene match: 7. The CDR3 is 14 residues long.

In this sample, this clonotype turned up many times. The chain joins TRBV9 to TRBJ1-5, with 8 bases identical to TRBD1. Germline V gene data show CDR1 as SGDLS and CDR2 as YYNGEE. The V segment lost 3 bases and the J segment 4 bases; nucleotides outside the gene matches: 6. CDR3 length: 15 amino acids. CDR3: CASSGGDRLNQPQHF. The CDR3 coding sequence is TGTGCCAGCAGCGGGGGGGACAGGCTTAATCAGCCCCAGCATTTT.

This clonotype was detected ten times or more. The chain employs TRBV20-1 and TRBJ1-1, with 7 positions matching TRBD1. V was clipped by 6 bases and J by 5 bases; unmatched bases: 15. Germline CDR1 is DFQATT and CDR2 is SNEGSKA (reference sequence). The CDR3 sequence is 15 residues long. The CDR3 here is CSAIDRVRVGTEAFF. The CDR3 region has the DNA TGCAGTGCGATAGACAGGGTAAGAGTAGGAACTGAAGCTTTCTTT.

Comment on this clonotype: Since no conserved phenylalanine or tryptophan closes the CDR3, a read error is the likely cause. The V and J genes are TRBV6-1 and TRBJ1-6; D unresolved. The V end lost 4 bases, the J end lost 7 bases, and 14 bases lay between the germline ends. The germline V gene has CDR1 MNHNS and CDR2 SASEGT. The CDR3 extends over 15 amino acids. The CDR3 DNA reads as TGTGCCAGCAGTGTCCGGACTTTAGAAAATTCACCCCTCCACCTT. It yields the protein CASSVRTLENSPLHL.

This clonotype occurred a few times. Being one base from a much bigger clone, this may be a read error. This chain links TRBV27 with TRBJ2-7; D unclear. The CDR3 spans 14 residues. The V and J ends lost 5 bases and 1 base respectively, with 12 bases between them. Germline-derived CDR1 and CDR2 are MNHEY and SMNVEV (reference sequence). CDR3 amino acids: CASSRSQISYEQYF. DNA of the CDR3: TGTGCCAGCAGTAGATCCCAGATATCCTACGAGCAGTACTTC.

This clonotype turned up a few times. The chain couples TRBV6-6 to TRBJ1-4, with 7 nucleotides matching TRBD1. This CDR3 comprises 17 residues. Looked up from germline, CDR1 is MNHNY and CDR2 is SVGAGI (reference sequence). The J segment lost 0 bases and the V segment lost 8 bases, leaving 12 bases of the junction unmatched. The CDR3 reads CASQLAGTDATNEKLFF. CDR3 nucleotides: TGTGCCAGCCAACTCGCCGGGACAGATGCAACTAATGAAAAACTGTTTTTT.

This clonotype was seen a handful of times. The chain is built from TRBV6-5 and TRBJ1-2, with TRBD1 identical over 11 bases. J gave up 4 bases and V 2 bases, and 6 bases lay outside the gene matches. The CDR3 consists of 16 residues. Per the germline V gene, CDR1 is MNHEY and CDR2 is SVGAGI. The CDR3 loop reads CASSYLRTGGVYGYTF. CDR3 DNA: TGTGCCAGCAGTTACCTCCGGACAGGGGGCGTCTATGGCTACACCTTC.

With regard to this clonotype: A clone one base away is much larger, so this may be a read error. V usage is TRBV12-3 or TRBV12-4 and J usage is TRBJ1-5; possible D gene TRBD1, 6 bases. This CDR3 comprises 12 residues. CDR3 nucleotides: TGTGCCAGCAGTTCAGGGGTCGGGCCCCAGCTTTTT. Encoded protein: CASSSGVGPQLF.

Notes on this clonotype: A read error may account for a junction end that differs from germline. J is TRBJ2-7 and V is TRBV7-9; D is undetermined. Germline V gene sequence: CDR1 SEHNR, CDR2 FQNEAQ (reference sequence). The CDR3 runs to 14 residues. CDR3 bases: TGTACCAGCAGCCCTCTGCCACGCTCCTACGAGCAGTACTTC. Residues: CTSSPLPRSYEQYF.

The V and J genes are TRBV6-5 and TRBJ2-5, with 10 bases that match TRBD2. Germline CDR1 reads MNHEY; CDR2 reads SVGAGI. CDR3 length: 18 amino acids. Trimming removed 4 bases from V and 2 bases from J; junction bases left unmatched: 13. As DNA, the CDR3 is TGTGCCAGCAGTTTCCTCGGAGCGGGAGGGCCACGGCAAGAGACCCAGTACTTC. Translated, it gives CASSFLGAGGPRQETQYF.

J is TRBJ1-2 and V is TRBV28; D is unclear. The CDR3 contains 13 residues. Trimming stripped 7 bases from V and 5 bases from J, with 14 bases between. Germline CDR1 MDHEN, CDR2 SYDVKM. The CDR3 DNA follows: TGTGCCAGCATGAACAGAAACGTTTATGGCTACACCTTC. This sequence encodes CASMNRNVYGYTF.

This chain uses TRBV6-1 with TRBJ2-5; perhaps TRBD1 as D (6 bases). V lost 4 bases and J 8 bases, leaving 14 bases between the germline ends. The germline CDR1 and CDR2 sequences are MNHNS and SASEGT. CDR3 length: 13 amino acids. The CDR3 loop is CASSGVVQGTQYF. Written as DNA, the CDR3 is TGTGCCAGCAGTGGGGTTGTACAGGGTACCCAGTACTTC.

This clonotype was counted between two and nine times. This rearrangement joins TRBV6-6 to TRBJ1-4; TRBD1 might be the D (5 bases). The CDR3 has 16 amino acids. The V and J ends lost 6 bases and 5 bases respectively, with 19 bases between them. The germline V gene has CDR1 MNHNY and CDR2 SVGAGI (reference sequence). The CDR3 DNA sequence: TGTGCCAGCAGATTATCTACGAGGACAAGGAATGAAAAACTGTTTTTT. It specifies CASRLSTRTRNEKLFF.

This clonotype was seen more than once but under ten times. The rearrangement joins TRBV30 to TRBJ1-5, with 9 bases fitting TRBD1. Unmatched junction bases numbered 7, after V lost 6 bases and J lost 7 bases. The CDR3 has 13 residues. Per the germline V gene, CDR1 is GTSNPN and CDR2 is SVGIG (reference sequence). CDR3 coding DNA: TGTGCCTGCGGACAGGGGTTGGGGCAGCCCCAGCATTTT. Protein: CACGQGLGQPQHF.

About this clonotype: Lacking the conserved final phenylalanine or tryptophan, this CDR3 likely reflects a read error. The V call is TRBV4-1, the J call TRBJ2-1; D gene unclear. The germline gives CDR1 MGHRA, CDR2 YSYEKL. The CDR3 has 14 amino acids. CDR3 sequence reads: CASSQDSSYNEQFY. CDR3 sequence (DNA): TGCGCCAGCAGCCAAGACAGCTCCTATAATGAGCAGTTCTAC.

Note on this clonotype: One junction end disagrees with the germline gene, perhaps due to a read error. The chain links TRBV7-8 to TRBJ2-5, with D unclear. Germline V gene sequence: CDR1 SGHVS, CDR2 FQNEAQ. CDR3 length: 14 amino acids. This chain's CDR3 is CTSSPIQPQETQYF. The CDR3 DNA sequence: TGTACCAGCAGCCCAATACAGCCCCAAGAGACCCAGTACTTC.

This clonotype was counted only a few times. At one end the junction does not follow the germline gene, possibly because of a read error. The CDR3 loop reads CASGQAAEAFF. In DNA, the CDR3 is TGCGCCAGCGGCCAGGCCGCTGAAGCTTTCTTT. The V and J genes are TRBV4-1 and TRBJ1-1; D call uncertain. CDR1 and CDR2 from the germline V gene are MGHRA and YSYEKL. The CDR3 loop spans 11 amino acids.

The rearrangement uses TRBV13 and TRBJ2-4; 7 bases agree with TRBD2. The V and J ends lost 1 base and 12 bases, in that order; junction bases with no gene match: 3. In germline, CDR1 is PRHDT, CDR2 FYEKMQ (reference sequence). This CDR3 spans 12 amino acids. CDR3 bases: TGTGCCAGCAGCTTAGAGCGGGGTGCTCAGTACTTC. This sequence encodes CASSLERGAQYF.

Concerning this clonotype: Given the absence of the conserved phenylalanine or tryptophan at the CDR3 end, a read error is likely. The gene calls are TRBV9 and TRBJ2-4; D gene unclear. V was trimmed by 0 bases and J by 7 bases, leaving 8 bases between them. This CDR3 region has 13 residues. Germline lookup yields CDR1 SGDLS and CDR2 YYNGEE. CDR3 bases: TGTGCCAGCAGCGTAGGGAGTGGGAACATTCAGTACCTC. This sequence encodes CASSVGSGNIQYL.

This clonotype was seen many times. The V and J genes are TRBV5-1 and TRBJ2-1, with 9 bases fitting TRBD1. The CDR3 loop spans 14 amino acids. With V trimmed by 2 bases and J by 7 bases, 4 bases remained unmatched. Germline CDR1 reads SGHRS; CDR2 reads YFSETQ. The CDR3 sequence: CASSLGQGRNEQFF. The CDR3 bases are TGCGCCAGCAGCTTAGGACAGGGGAGGAATGAGCAGTTCTTC.

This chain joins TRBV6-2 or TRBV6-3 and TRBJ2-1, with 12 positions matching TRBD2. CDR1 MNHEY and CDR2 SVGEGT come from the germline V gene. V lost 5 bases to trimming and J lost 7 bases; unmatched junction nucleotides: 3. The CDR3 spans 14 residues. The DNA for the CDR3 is TGTGCCAGCAGTCTAGCGGGAGGGTTGAATGAGCAGTTCTTC. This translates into CASSLAGGLNEQFF.

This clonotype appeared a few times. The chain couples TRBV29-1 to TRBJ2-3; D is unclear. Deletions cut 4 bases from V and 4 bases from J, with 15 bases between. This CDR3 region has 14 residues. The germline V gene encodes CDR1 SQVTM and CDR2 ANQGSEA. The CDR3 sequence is CSVVGVKGADTQYF. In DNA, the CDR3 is TGCAGCGTTGTAGGAGTGAAGGGCGCAGATACGCAGTATTTT.

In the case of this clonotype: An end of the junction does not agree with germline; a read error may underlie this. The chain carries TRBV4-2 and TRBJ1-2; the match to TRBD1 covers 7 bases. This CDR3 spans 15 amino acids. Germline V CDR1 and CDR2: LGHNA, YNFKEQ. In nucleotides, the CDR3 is TGTACCAGCAGCCCCCGGGACAGAGCTAACTATGGCTACACCTTC. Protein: CTSSPRDRANYGYTF.

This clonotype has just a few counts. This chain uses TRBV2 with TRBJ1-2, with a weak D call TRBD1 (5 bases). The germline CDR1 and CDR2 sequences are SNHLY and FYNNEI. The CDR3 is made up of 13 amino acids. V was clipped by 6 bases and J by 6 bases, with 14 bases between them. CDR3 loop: CASSLGGVDGYTF. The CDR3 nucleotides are TGTGCCAGCAGCCTCGGGGGGGTTGATGGCTACACCTTC.

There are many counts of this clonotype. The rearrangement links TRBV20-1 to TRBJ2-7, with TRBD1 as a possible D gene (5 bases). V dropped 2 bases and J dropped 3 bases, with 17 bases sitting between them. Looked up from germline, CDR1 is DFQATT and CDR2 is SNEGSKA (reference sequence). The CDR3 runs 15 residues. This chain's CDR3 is CSARPNPGQGYEQYF. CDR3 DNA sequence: TGCAGTGCTAGACCTAATCCGGGTCAGGGCTACGAGCAGTACTTC.